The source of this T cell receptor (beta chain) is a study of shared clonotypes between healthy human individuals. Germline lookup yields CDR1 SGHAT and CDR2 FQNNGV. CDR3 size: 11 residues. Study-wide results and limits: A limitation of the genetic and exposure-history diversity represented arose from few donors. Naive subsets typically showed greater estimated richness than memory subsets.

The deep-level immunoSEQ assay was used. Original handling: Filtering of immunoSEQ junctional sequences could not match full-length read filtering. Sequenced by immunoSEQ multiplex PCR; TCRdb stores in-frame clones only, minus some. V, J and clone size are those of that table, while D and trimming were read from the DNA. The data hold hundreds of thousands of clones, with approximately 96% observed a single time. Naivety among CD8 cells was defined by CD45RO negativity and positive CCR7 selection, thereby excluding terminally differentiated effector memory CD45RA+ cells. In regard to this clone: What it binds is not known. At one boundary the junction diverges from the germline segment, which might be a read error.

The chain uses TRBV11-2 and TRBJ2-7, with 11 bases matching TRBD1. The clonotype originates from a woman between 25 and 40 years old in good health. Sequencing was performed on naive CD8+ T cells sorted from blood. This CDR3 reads CASRRTGGIVF. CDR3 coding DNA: TGTGCCAGCAGGAGGACAGGGGGCATAGTGTTC.